Below, one TCR beta chain is given with its context. Its antigen is undetermined. This sample also contains other DNA sequences that code for the same CDR3. These data come from a study of Tregs in tolerant kidney transplant recipients. Points from the study as a whole: Tolerant patients' donor-specific Tregs expanded beyond overall Tregs, suggesting antigen-driven growth.

Generated by immunoSEQ multiplex PCR, the TCRdb table keeps only in-frame clones and is missing some. The sample yields about 64,000 clones, about 90% seen once. The nonmyeloablative bone marrow transplants came from related graft donors, with transient mixed chimerism. Unstimulated regulatory T cells (CD4+CD25+CD127-), CD4+CD25- non-regulatory cells, CD4 and CD8 cells were FACS-sorted from thawed PBMCs. The starting material was CD4+ T cells from blood (PBMCs), obtained 6 months after the transplant. This clonotype was sampled from a human patient who received a combined kidney and bone marrow transplant. Some of the T cells might come from the graft donor.

The CDR3 protein is CAWSWTASSYNSPLHF. DNA for the CDR3: TGTGCCTGGAGTTGGACAGCGAGCTCCTATAATTCACCCCTCCACTTT. This rearrangement joins TRBV30 to TRBJ1-6, with D possibly matching TRBD1 (6 bases). Germline CDR1 is GTSNPN and CDR2 is SVGIG (reference sequence). V shed 2 bases and J shed 0 bases, with 11 bases lying between them. The CDR3 length is 16 residues. Using reference TRBV30 and TRBJ1-6 for the parts outside the CDR3, the full variable domain is SQTIHQWPATLVQPVGSPLSLECTVEGTSNPNLYWYRQAAGRGLQLLFYSVGIGQISSEVPQNLSASRPQDRQFILSSKKLLLSDSGFYLCAWSWTASSYNSPLHFGNGTRLTVT.